Listed below are T cell receptor beta chains from one sample, sequenced in a study of cytomegalovirus exposure and HLA in healthy donors. The repertoire was sequenced with immunoSEQ multiplex PCR; TCRdb's copy has only in-frame clones and lacks some. Its table lists 100,000 to 150,000 clones. The material sequenced was PBMCs. These receptors were obtained from a man aged 35-49 years in good health and CMV-seronegative. The CDR3 runs from the conserved cysteine through the conserved F or W. Each record gives: V gene, J gene, D gene, CDR3 DNA, CDR3 protein. D genes are given only for firm matches.

TRBV19,TRBJ1-1,.,TGTGCCAGTAGCGCTTCCCCTCCGGGACTCTTCTTT,CASSASPPGLFF
TRBV11-3,TRBJ2-2,.,TGTGCCAGCAGCTTCACTAGGACGCTCAAACCGGACACCGGGGAGCTGTTTTTT,CASSFTRTLKPDTGELFF
TRBV9,TRBJ2-7,TRBD1,TGTGCCAGCAGCTCAGGGGGTTCCTACGAGCAGTACTTC,CASSSGGSYEQYF
TRBV28,TRBJ2-7,.,TGTGCCAGCAGTTTACCCCCCAGTTTCGAGCAGTACTTC,CASSLPPSFEQYF
TRBV21-1,TRBJ1-2,.,TGTGCCAGCAGTTTTCCGGGACAGGGGGCATATGGCTACACCTTC,CASSFPGQGAYGYTF
TRBV7-2,TRBJ2-3,.,TGTGCCAGCAGCTCGAGTTTTTATGGCACAGATACGCAGTATTTT,CASSSSFYGTDTQYF
TRBV28,TRBJ1-4,TRBD1,TGTGCCAGCAGTTCGGGACAGGGCGGGGAAAAACTGTTTTTT,CASSSGQGGEKLFF
TRBV4-2,TRBJ2-3,TRBD2,TGTGCCAGCAGCCAAGTCCCCGGACTAGCGGCGAATACGCAGTATTTT,CASSQVPGLAANTQYF
TRBV5-1,TRBJ1-2,TRBD1,TGCGCAACCAGACAGGGGCCAGGGGGCTATGGCTACACCTTC,CATRQGPGGYGYTF
TRBV7-9,TRBJ2-7,.,TGTGCCAGCAGCTTAGCGGGGGGTCACGAGCAGTACTTC,CASSLAGGHEQYF
TRBV7-6,TRBJ2-1,TRBD2,TGTGCCAGCAGCTTACAGTGGAAGCGGGAGAAGGGCAATGAGCAGTTCTTC,CASSLQWKREKGNEQFF
TRBV4-2,TRBJ2-1,TRBD2,TGTGCCAGCAGCCTGCTGGGCGGGAGGGCTATTAATGAGCAGTTCTTC,CASSLLGGRAINEQFF
TRBV19,TRBJ2-7,.,TGTGCCAGTAAGGTTCGACAGGCCTCCTACGAGCAGTACTTC,CASKVRQASYEQYF
TRBV29-1,TRBJ2-7,.,TGCAGCGTTGCCGTGGGGGGCTACGAGCAGTACTTC,CSVAVGGYEQYF
TRBV7-9,TRBJ2-3,.,TGTGCCAGCAGCTCGAACGGGCGGGCCAGCACAGATACGCAGTATTTT,CASSSNGRASTDTQYF
TRBV6-1,TRBJ2-7,TRBD1,TGTGCCAGCAAACTTCTCCGGGACAGTTCCTACGAGCAGTACTTC,CASKLLRDSSYEQYF
TRBV5-4,TRBJ2-7,TRBD2,TGTGCCAGCAGCCCAATCGGGCTAGCGGGGGGGTCCGAGCAGTACTTC,CASSPIGLAGGSEQYF
TRBV5-1,TRBJ2-5,TRBD1,TGCGCCAGCAGCGTGGGGGACAGGGAAGTGACCCAGTACTTC,CASSVGDREVTQYF
TRBV28,TRBJ1-3,.,TGTGCCAGCAGTCCCCCGCTCAGGGCCCTTGGAAACACCATATATTTT,CASSPPLRALGNTIYF
TRBV7-2,TRBJ2-5,.,TGTGCCAGCAGCCCTACCGGAGGAGAGACCCAGTACTTC,CASSPTGGETQYF
TRBV5-6,TRBJ2-1,.,TGTGCCAGCAGCTTGGCAGGGGTTGCCTACAATGAGCAGTTCTTC,CASSLAGVAYNEQFF
TRBV11-3,TRBJ2-3,TRBD1,TGTGCCAGCAGCCTCGAAGGACAGGGGTTCACAGATACGCAGTATTTT,CASSLEGQGFTDTQYF
TRBV4-1,TRBJ2-1,.,TGCGCCAGCAGCCTAAGATCGCGTCCCCTACGCTCCTACAATGAGCAGTTCTTC,CASSLRSRPLRSYNEQFF
TRBV7-9,TRBJ2-1,TRBD2,TGTGCCAGCAGCTTTCGTAGCGGGAGGGCCCCTGATGAGCAATTCTTC,CASSFRSGRAPDEQFF